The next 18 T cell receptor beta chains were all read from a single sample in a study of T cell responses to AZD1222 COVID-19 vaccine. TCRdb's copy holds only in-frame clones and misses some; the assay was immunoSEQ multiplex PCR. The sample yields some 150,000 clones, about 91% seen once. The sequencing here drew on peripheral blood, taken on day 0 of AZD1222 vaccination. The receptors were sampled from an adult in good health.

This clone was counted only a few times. The CDR3 sequence: CAISESGQGSEKLFF. CDR3 DNA: TGTGCCATCAGTGAGTCGGGGCAGGGTTCCGAAAAACTGTTTTTT. The genes are TRBV10-3 and TRBJ1-4; perhaps TRBD1 as D (5 bases). V lost 0 bases and J 8 bases, leaving 13 bases between the germline ends. CDR3 length equals 15 residues. Germline V gene data show CDR1 as ENHRY and CDR2 as SYGVKD.

In DNA, the CDR3 is TGTGCCAGCAGCGCTACCGACCAGGGAGATGAGCAGTTCTTC. Protein product: CASSATDQGDEQFF. The V gene is TRBV7-9, the J gene TRBJ2-1; perhaps D is TRBD1 or TRBD2 (5 bases each). Germline-derived CDR1 and CDR2 are SEHNR and FQNEAQ (reference sequence). The CDR3 has 14 amino acids. V dropped 5 bases and J dropped 8 bases, with 16 bases sitting between them.

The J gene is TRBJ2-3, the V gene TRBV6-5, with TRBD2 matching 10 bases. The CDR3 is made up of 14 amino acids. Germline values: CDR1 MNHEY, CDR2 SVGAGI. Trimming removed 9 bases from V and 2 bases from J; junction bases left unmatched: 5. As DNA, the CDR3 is TGTGCCAGTACAGCGGGGGGGTACACAGATACGCAGTATTTT. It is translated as CASTAGGYTDTQYF.

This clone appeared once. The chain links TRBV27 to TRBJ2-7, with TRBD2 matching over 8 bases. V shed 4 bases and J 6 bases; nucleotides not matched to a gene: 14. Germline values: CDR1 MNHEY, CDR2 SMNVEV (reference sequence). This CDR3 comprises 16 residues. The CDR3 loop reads CASSSTLGRGGREQYF. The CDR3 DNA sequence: TGTGCCAGCAGTTCAACCCTCGGGAGGGGGGGACGCGAGCAGTACTTC.

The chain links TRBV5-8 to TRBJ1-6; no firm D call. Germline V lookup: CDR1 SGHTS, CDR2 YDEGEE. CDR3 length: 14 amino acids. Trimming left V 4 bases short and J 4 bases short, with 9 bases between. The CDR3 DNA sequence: TGTGCCAGCAGCCAGGCTGGGTATAATTCACCCCTCCACTTT. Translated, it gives CASSQAGYNSPLHF.

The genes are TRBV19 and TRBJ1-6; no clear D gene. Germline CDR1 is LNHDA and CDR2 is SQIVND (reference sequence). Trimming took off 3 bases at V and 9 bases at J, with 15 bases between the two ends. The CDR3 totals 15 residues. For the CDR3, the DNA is TGTGCCAGTAGTATCTCTCTGACACCAGGTTCACCCCTCCACTTT. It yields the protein CASSISLTPGSPLHF.

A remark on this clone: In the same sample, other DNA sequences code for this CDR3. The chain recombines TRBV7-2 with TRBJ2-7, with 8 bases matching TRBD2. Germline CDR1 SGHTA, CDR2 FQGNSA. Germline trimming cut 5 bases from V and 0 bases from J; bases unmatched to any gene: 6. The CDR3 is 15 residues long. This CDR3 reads CASSPRLAGSYEQYF. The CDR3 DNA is TGTGCCAGCAGCCCCCGGCTAGCGGGCTCCTACGAGCAGTACTTC.

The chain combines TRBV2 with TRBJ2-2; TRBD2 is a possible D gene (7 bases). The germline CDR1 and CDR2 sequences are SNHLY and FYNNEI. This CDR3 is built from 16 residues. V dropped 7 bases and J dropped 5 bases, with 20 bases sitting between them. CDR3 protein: CASTLNGGRGTGELFF. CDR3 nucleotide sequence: TGTGCCAGCACCCTGAACGGGGGGCGCGGGACCGGGGAGCTGTTTTTT. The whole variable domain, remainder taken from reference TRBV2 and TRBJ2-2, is EPEVTQTPSHQVTQMGQEVILRCVPISNHLYFYWYRQILGQKVEFLVSFYNNEISEKSEIFDDQFSVERPDGSNFTLKIRSTKLEDSAMYFCASTLNGGRGTGELFFGEGSRLTVL.

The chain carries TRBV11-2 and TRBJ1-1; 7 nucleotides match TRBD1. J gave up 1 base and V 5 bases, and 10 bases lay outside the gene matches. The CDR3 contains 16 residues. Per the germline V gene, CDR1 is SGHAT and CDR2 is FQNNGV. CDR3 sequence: CASSPRGHRGNTEAFF. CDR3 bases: TGTGCCAGCAGCCCCCGAGGACACAGGGGGAACACTGAAGCTTTCTTT.

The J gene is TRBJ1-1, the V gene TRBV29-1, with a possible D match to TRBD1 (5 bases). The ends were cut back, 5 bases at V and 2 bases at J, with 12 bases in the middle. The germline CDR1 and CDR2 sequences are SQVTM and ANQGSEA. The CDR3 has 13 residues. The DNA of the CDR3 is TGCAGCGTTAAGGGGCAACGAAACACTGAAGCTTTCTTT. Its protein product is CSVKGQRNTEAFF.

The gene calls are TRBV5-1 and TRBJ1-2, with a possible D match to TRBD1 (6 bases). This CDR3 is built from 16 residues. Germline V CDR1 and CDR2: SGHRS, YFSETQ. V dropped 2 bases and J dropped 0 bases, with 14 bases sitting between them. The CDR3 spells CASSLLQGSANYGYTF. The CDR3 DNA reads TGCGCCAGCAGCTTACTACAGGGATCCGCTAACTATGGCTACACCTTC.

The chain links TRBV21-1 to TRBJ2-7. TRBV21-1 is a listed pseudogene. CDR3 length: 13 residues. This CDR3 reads CASSERPSYEQYF. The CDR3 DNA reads TGTGCCAGCAGTGAAAGACCCAGCTACGAGCAGTACTTC.

The CDR3 DNA reads as TGCAGCGTTGAAACCGGGGAGAATTCACCCCTCCACTTT. Its translation: CSVETGENSPLHF. The chain joins TRBV29-1 to TRBJ1-6; D gene ambiguous. CDR3 size: 13 residues. Germline-derived CDR1 and CDR2 are SQVTM and ANQGSEA. Trimming shortened V by 2 bases and J by 7 bases, and 9 bases separated the two germline ends. Supplemented by reference TRBV29-1 and TRBJ1-6, the full variable domain reads SAVISQKPSRDICQRGTSLTIQCQVDSQVTMMFWYRQQPGQSLTLIATANQGSEATYESGFVIDKFPISRPNLTFSTLTVSNMSPEDSSIYLCSVETGENSPLHFGNGTRLTVT.

Written as DNA, the CDR3 is TGTGCCAGTAGTAGGACAGGATCTAATGAAAAACTGTTTTTT. Translating gives CASSRTGSNEKLFF. The chain combines TRBV19 with TRBJ1-4, with 7 positions matching TRBD1. V lost 4 bases, J lost 3 bases, and 2 bases stayed unmatched. Germline-derived CDR1 and CDR2 are LNHDA and SQIVND (reference sequence). The CDR3 consists of 14 residues.

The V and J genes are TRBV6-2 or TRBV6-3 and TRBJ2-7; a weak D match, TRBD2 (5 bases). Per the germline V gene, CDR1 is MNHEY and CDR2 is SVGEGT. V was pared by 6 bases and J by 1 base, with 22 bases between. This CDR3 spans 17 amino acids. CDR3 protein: CASSPPPDLVGSYEQYF. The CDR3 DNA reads TGTGCCAGCAGCCCTCCTCCGGACTTAGTAGGATCCTACGAGCAGTACTTC.

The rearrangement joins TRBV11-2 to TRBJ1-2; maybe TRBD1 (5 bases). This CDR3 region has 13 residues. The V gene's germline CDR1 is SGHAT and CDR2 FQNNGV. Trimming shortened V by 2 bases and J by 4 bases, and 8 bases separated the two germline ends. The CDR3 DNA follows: TGTGCCAGCAGCTTAACCCAGGGCTATGGCTACACCTTC. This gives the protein CASSLTQGYGYTF. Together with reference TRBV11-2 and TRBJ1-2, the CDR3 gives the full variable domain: EAGVAQSPRYKIIEKRQSVAFWCNPISGHATLYWYQQILGQGPKLLIQFQNNGVVDDSQLPKDRFSAERLKGVDSTLKIQPAKLEDSAVYLCASSLTQGYGYTFGSGTRLTVV.

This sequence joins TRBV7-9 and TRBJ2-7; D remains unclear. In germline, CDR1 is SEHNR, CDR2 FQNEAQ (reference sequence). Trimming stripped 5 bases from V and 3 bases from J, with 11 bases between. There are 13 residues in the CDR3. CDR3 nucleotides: TGTGCCAGCAGCCCCCGAGGTGGCTACGAGCAGTACTTC. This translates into CASSPRGGYEQYF.

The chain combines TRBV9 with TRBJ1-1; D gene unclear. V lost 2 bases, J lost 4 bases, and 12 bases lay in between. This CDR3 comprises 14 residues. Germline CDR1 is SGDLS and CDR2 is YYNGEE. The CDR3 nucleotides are TGTGCCAGCAGCGTCCTTCGGGGATTCACTGAAGCTTTCTTT. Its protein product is CASSVLRGFTEAFF.